These 10 T cell receptor beta chains came from one sample sequenced in a study of memory CD4+ T cells and cytomegalovirus serostatus. The sort gate was single viable CD3+CD4+CD8-CD45RO+ cells for memory CD4+ T cells. Here immunoSEQ multiplex PCR was the method, and the copy in TCRdb shows in-frame clones only, minus some. This sample has some 60,000 clones, with 80% to 90% found just once. Source material: memory CD4+ T cells from blood. These receptors came from an adult in good health and CMV-seronegative.

In its sample, this clone was seen once. The V call is TRBV5-1, the J call TRBJ2-3, with D maybe TRBD1 (5 bases). Between the trimmed V and J ends, which lost 0 bases and 2 bases, there was a span of 10 bases. The CDR3 sequence is 15 residues long. The germline CDR1 and CDR2 sequences are SGHRS and YFSETQ. This CDR3 reads CASSLGQGDTDTQYF. The CDR3 DNA follows: TGCGCCAGCAGCTTGGGGCAGGGCGACACAGATACGCAGTATTTT.

V is TRBV25-1 and J is TRBJ2-3, with a possible D match to TRBD1 (6 bases). In germline, CDR1 is MGHDK, CDR2 SYGVNS. This CDR3 comprises 15 residues. Between the trimmed V and J ends, which lost 3 bases and 6 bases, there was a span of 16 bases. CDR3 DNA sequence: TGTGCCAGCAGTGACCCAGGGGATTTTTATGATACGCAGTATTTT. Its protein product is CASSDPGDFYDTQYF.

The chain carries TRBV5-1 and TRBJ2-7; D gene unclear. V lost 4 bases and J 2 bases, leaving 19 bases between the germline ends. Germline assignment: CDR1 SGHRS and CDR2 YFSETQ. CDR3 length equals 16 residues. The CDR3 reads CASSTIRNTDAYEQYF. CDR3 DNA: TGCGCCAGCAGCACAATCCGGAATACGGATGCCTACGAGCAGTACTTC.

The rearrangement links TRBV19 to TRBJ2-1; the match to TRBD2 covers 14 bases. Losses at the gene ends were 3 bases for V and 0 bases for J; bases not matched to a gene: 4. This CDR3 has 18 amino acids. The germline gives CDR1 LNHDA, CDR2 SQIVND (reference sequence). This CDR3 is CASSITGTSGSSYNEQFF. Here the CDR3 DNA reads TGTGCCAGTAGTATCACCGGGACTAGCGGGAGCTCCTACAATGAGCAGTTCTTC.

This clone was observed once. The chain combines TRBV5-6 with TRBJ1-1; D is ambiguous. Looked up from germline, CDR1 is SGHDT and CDR2 is YYEEEE. The CDR3 has 11 residues. V dropped 0 bases and J dropped 8 bases, with 5 bases sitting between them. CDR3 region: CASSLAVEAFF. As DNA, the CDR3 is TGTGCCAGCAGCTTGGCCGTGGAAGCTTTCTTT.

This clone was seen a handful of times. The chain links TRBV6-1 to TRBJ2-1; 10 nucleotides match TRBD2. The ends lost 7 bases at V and 9 bases at J; junction bases unmatched: 9. The germline V gene has CDR1 MNHNS and CDR2 SASEGT. The CDR3 runs 14 residues. The CDR3 is CASTGASGSREQFF. The CDR3, as DNA: TGTGCCAGCACGGGAGCTAGCGGGAGTCGTGAGCAGTTCTTC.

This clone was picked up a small number of times. The V call is TRBV9, the J call TRBJ2-2; D gene unclear. CDR1 is SGDLS, CDR2 YYNGEE, per germline. Trimming cost V 0 bases and J 0 bases, with 9 bases left between them. This CDR3 has 16 amino acids. The CDR3 region is CASSVVPETNTGELFF. The CDR3 DNA follows: TGTGCCAGCAGCGTAGTTCCAGAGACGAACACCGGGGAGCTGTTTTTT.

The chain is built from TRBV19 and TRBJ1-4; D gene ambiguous. The CDR3 covers 16 residues. V was shortened by 2 bases and J by 4 bases, with 14 bases between the two germline ends. Germline V gene data show CDR1 as LNHDA and CDR2 as SQIVND (reference sequence). CDR3 region: CASSIRAERGNEKLFF. CDR3 in DNA: TGTGCCAGTAGTATACGGGCCGAACGGGGTAATGAAAAACTGTTTTTT.

This clone was seen a handful of times. V gene TRBV29-1 combines with J gene TRBJ1-1, with 8 bases that match TRBD1. Germline loops: CDR1 SQVTM, CDR2 ANQGSEA. The length of the CDR3 is 13 residues. V was pared by 7 bases and J by 1 base, with 5 bases of the junction left unmatched. As DNA, the CDR3 is TGCAGCGCTGGACAGGGCGGGAACACTGAAGCTTTCTTT. It translates to CSAGQGGNTEAFF.

The genes are TRBV6-6 and TRBJ1-4; D is unclear. There are 15 residues in the CDR3. In germline, CDR1 is MNHNY, CDR2 SVGAGI (reference sequence). Trimming left V 0 bases short and J 8 bases short, with 13 bases between. CDR3 sequence: CASSYSEGSAEKLFF. For the CDR3, the DNA is TGTGCCAGCAGTTACTCGGAGGGATCTGCGGAAAAACTGTTTTTT.